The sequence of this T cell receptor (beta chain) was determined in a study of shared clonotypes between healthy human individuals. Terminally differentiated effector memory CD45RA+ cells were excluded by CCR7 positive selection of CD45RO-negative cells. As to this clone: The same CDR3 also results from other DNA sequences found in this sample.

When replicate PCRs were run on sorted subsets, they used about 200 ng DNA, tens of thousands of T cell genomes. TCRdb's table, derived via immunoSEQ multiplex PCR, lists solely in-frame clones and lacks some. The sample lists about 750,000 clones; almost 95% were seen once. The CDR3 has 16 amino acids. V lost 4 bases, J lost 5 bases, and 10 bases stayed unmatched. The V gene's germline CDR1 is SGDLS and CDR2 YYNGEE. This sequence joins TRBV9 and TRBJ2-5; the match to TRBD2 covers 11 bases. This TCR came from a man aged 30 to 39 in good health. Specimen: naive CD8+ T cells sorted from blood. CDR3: CASSPSGTSGRETQYF. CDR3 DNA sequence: TGTGCCAGCAGCCCCTCCGGGACTAGCGGTCGGGAGACCCAGTACTTC. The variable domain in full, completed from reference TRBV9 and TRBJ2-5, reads DSGVTQTPKHLITATGQRVTLRCSPRSGDLSVYWYQQSLDQGLQFLIQYYNGEERAKGNILERFSAQQFPDLHSELNLSSLELGDSALYFCASSPSGTSGRETQYFGPGTRLLVL.